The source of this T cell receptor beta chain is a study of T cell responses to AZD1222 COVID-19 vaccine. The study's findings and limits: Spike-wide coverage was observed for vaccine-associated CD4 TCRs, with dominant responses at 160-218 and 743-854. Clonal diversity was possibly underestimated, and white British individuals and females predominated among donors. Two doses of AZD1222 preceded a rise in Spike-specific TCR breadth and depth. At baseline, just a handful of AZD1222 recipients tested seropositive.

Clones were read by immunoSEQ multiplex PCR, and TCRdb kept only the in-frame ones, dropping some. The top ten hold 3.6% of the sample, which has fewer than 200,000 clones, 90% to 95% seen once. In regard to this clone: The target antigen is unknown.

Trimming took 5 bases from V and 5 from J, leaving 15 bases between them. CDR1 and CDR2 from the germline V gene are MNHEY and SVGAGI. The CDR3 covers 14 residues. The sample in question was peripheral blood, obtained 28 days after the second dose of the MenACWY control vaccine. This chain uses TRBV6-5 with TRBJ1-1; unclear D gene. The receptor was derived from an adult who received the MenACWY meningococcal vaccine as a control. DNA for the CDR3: TGTGCCAGCAGTAGGGATCCGAGGCGGACTGAAGCTTTCTTT. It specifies CASSRDPRRTEAFF.